This TCR beta chain was captured in a study of regulatory T cells in long-lasting Graves disease. Time point reported: newly diagnosed GD, antithyroid drugs for less than 3 months. From RNA extracted from PBMCs, the TCR library was made. Arm-PCR with iRepertoire HTBI primers amplified the CDR3 regions for these TCR beta libraries. TCRdb fed the multiplex PCR reads into MiXCR, producing one record per CDR3 protein. Here the sample spans 420,000 or so distinct CDR3 sequences, 15% to 20% being singletons. V gave up 7 bases and J gave up 4 bases, with 10 bases separating them. CDR1 and CDR2 from the germline V gene are LNHDA and SQIVND (reference sequence). The CDR3 totals 13 residues. The sample was also reused in another study, on T cells in Graves' hyperthyroidism and ophthalmopathy.

This chain joins TRBV19 and TRBJ2-2; D gene unclear. Source: peripheral blood mononuclear cells (PBMCs), taken at new diagnosis, from a patient treated with antithyroid drugs. This TCR was sampled from a woman aged 18-29 years with Graves disease. The CDR3 region is CASISWRTGELFF. The DNA for the CDR3 is TGTGCCAGTATTAGTTGGCGCACCGGGGAGCTGTTTTTT.